The 29 T cell receptor beta chains in this list originate from one sample, sequenced in a study of T-cell reconstitution after alpha-beta-depleted transplantation in children. TCRbeta library construction was performed incorporating unique molecular identifiers. TCRdb recomputed calls from the PCR reads with MiXCR, one row per CDR3 protein. The data contain hundreds of thousands of distinct CDR3 sequences, roughly 13% of them singletons. Sequencing was performed on PBMCs, taken before TCRalphabeta/CD19-depleted stem cell transplant. The source is a girl aged 2 to 9 with congenital amegakaryocytic thrombocytopenia, due to receive a stem cell transplant.

This clonotype was counted ten times or more. The rearrangement uses TRBV5-1 and TRBJ2-1, with a weak D call TRBD1 (5 bases). This CDR3 has 17 amino acids. Germline V gene sequence: CDR1 SGHRS, CDR2 YFSETQ. The V end was cut by 2 bases, the J end by 3 bases, with 18 bases between. The CDR3 spells CASSFTSGRELYNEQFF. For the CDR3, the DNA is TGCGCCAGCAGCTTTACGTCAGGCAGGGAACTCTACAATGAGCAGTTCTTC.

This clonotype was observed a handful of times. The chain recombines TRBV3-1 with TRBJ2-5, with D possibly being TRBD1 (5 bases). This CDR3 is 14 amino acids long. Germline lookup yields CDR1 LGHDT and CDR2 YNNKEL (reference sequence). V lost 3 bases, J lost 6 bases, and 14 bases lay in between. The CDR3 sequence: CASSHARTPQTQYF. CDR3 coding DNA: TGTGCCAGCAGCCACGCACGGACACCCCAGACCCAGTACTTC.

The chain carries TRBV3-1 and TRBJ2-3; 8 bases fit TRBD2. The CDR3 totals 17 residues. CDR1 is LGHDT, CDR2 YNNKEL, per germline (reference sequence). J was trimmed by 2 bases and V by 2 bases; bases with no gene match: 9. The CDR3 nucleotides read TGTGCCAGCAGCCAACCCCCGGGTAGCGGGATCACAGATACGCAGTATTTT. It specifies CASSQPPGSGITDTQYF.

This clonotype was detected ten times or more. CDR3 DNA: TGTGCCAGCAGCTTCTCACTAGTAGCCAATGAGAGGCAGTTCTTC. Protein sequence: CASSFSLVANERQFF. The V gene is TRBV7-6, the J gene TRBJ2-1; a possible D gene is TRBD2 (5 bases). The germline V gene encodes CDR1 SGHVS and CDR2 FNYEAQ. V lost 3 bases to trimming and J lost 12 bases, with 21 bases between them. The CDR3 covers 15 residues.

This clonotype was detected a few times. The junction departs from the called germline gene at one end, perhaps through a read error. J is TRBJ2-2 and V is TRBV20-1; 8 nucleotides agree with TRBD1. The CDR3 consists of 15 residues. The germline gives CDR1 DFQATT, CDR2 SNEGSKA (reference sequence). CDR3 nucleotides: TGCAGTGCTAGCAGGGGGCCCCTGAGCACCGTGGAGCTGTTTTTT. Translating gives CSASRGPLSTVELFF.

The chain carries TRBV20-1 and TRBJ2-1; 7 bases match TRBD2. Germline trimming cut 2 bases from V and 13 bases from J; bases unmatched to any gene: 5. Germline lookup yields CDR1 DFQATT and CDR2 SNEGSKA (reference sequence). The CDR3 sequence is 11 residues long. Here the CDR3 reads CSARSGLVQFF. CDR3 DNA: TGCAGTGCTAGATCAGGACTAGTTCAGTTCTTC.

This clonotype was seen repeatedly, ten times or more. The chain carries TRBV4-1 and TRBJ1-5; D not resolved. The CDR3 runs to 14 residues. V shed 5 bases and J shed 6 bases, with 14 bases lying between them. In germline, CDR1 is MGHRA, CDR2 YSYEKL. For the CDR3, the DNA is TGCGCCAGCAGCAGTGGAGGACGGACTCAGCCCCAGCATTTT. Encoded protein: CASSSGGRTQPQHF.

This clonotype has a handful of counts. The V and J genes are TRBV21-1 and TRBJ2-7. TRBV21-1 is a documented pseudogene. CDR3 length: 13 amino acids. CDR3 DNA: TGTGCCAGCAGCAAAGGAGGAAAACCTTTGATGGACTTC. Protein sequence: CASSKGGKPLMDF.

This clonotype was seen more than once but under ten times. The V call is TRBV15, the J call TRBJ2-3, with D perhaps being TRBD1 or TRBD2 (5 bases each). The CDR3 is made up of 16 amino acids. Germline lookup yields CDR1 LNHNV and CDR2 YYDKDF (reference sequence). V lost 0 bases to trimming and J lost 6 bases, with 16 bases between them. CDR3 amino acids: CATSRDRGPLGDTQYF. The DNA of the CDR3 is TGTGCCACCAGCAGAGATAGGGGACCGCTGGGGGATACGCAGTATTTT.

The chain recombines TRBV5-1 with TRBJ2-2; D perhaps matches TRBD2 (5 bases). Germline V gene sequence: CDR1 SGHRS, CDR2 YFSETQ. The V end was cut by 6 bases, the J end by 0 bases, with 15 bases between. This CDR3 spans 16 amino acids. The CDR3 nucleotides read TGCGCCAGCACCCCATACGGACTCACGAACACCGGGGAGCTGTTTTTT. It translates to CASTPYGLTNTGELFF. Using reference TRBV5-1 and TRBJ2-2 for the parts outside the CDR3, the full variable domain is KAGVTQTPRYLIKTRGQQVTLSCSPISGHRSVSWYQQTPGQGLQFLFEYFSETQRNKGNFPGRFSGRQFSNSRSEMNVSTLELGDSALYLCASTPYGLTNTGELFFGEGSRLTVL.

The CDR3: CASSPYPAGGPADTQYF. CDR3 nucleotides: TGTGCCAGCAGCCCTTACCCGGCGGGAGGGCCGGCAGATACGCAGTATTTT. The chain combines TRBV11-2 with TRBJ2-3; 9 nucleotides agree with TRBD2. V shed 5 bases and J 4 bases; nucleotides not matched to a gene: 13. From germline, CDR1 is SGHAT and CDR2 FQNNGV. The CDR3 covers 17 residues.

This clonotype has only a few counts. The rearrangement links TRBV5-1 to TRBJ2-2; the match to TRBD1 covers 10 bases. This CDR3 spans 15 amino acids. The J segment lost 4 bases and the V segment lost 6 bases, leaving 6 bases of the junction unmatched. Germline CDR1 SGHRS, CDR2 YFSETQ. The CDR3 spells CASTRTGGITGELFF. The CDR3 nucleotides read TGCGCCAGCACACGGACAGGGGGAATCACCGGGGAGCTGTTTTTT.

The table lists this clonotype with many counts. The chain recombines TRBV5-6 with TRBJ2-1; 8 bases are a match to TRBD2. This CDR3 has 15 amino acids. Germline V gene lookup returns CDR1 SGHDT and CDR2 YYEEEE. The V gene end was trimmed by 4 bases and the J gene end by 1 base; junction bases not matched to a gene: 4. CDR3 loop: CASSPAGVSYNEQFF. DNA for the CDR3: TGTGCCAGCAGCCCAGCGGGAGTATCCTACAATGAGCAGTTCTTC.

Only a few counts were recorded for this clonotype. The CDR3 bases are TGTGCCTGGATAGCGGAGGGGGAGACCCAGTACTTC. Translating gives CAWIAEGETQYF. The V and J genes are TRBV30 and TRBJ2-5; possibly TRBD2 for D (6 bases). The CDR3 consists of 12 residues. The germline V gene has CDR1 GTSNPN and CDR2 SVGIG (reference sequence). The ends were cut back, 4 bases at V and 5 bases at J, with 11 bases in the middle.

A remark on this clonotype: Its ends do not fully match the called genes, so a read error is possible. The chain links TRBV5-1 to TRBJ2-1, with 8 bases identical to TRBD2. CDR3 length equals 13 residues. Per germline, CDR1 SGHRS and CDR2 YFSETQ. The CDR3, as DNA: TGCGCCAGCAGCTTGGAAGTAAAGAGCGGGAGTGAGTTC. This gives the protein CASSLEVKSGSEF.

Comments on this clonotype: One junction end disagrees with the germline gene, perhaps due to a read error. The CDR3 loop is CASSGTNTGKLFF. The CDR3 region has the DNA TGCGCCAGCAGTGGGACAAACACCGGGAAGCTGTTTTTT. V is TRBV10-1 and J is TRBJ2-2; D possibly matches TRBD1 or TRBD2 (5 bases each). CDR3 length: 13 amino acids. Looked up from germline, CDR1 is WNHNN and CDR2 is SYGVQD (reference sequence).

Many counts were recorded for this clonotype. The V call is TRBV5-4, the J call TRBJ2-3, with no clear D. V lost 5 bases and J 2 bases, leaving 18 bases between the germline ends. The CDR3 loop spans 16 amino acids. Looked up from germline, CDR1 is SGHNT and CDR2 is YYREEE (reference sequence). For the CDR3, the DNA is TGTGCCAGCAGTTCCTCTCCCGGACCCCACACAGATACGCAGTATTTT. This gives the protein CASSSSPGPHTDTQYF.

This clonotype was detected only a few times. The chain joins TRBV29-1 to TRBJ2-2; D is possibly TRBD1 (6 bases). Trimming pared 4 bases from V and 7 bases from J, leaving 13 bases between. This CDR3 contains 13 residues. CDR1 SQVTM and CDR2 ANQGSEA come from the germline V gene. The DNA of the CDR3 is TGCAGCGTTGGTGGGGGCGAAGACGGGGAGCTGTTTTTT. Translation gives CSVGGGEDGELFF.

This clonotype has at least ten counts. The chain uses TRBV20-1 and TRBJ2-5; 14 bases line up with TRBD2. The CDR3 runs 17 residues. V shed 6 bases and J 4 bases; nucleotides not matched to a gene: 13. The V gene's germline CDR1 is DFQATT and CDR2 SNEGSKA (reference sequence). The CDR3 spells CSARRGTSGGMGETQYF. In DNA form, the CDR3 reads TGCAGTGCAAGACGGGGGACTAGCGGGGGAATGGGAGAGACCCAGTACTTC.

This clonotype was counted between two and nine times. This sequence joins TRBV12-3 or TRBV12-4 and TRBJ2-7, with 8 positions matching TRBD2. This CDR3 has 15 residues. V dropped 3 bases and J dropped 0; count of bases not matched to a gene: 4. CDR3 coding DNA: TGTGCCAGCAGTTTTTGGCGGGAGGCCTCCTACGAGCAGTACTTC. This gives the protein CASSFWREASYEQYF.

Concerning this clonotype itself: A read error may be the cause here, since a much bigger clone is one base away. The gene calls are TRBV10-3 and TRBJ2-2; no reliable D call. The V gene lost 11 bases and the J gene lost 4 bases, with 17 bases spanning the gap. This CDR3 comprises 14 residues. Germline V gene lookup returns CDR1 ENHRY and CDR2 SYGVKD. For the CDR3, the DNA is TGTGCCGTCCCTTCCCGAAAGTCCACCGGGGAGCTGTTTTTT. It yields the protein CAVPSRKSTGELFF.

This clonotype showed up many times. J is TRBJ1-2 and V is TRBV5-1; D not certain. Germline lookup yields CDR1 SGHRS and CDR2 YFSETQ. V gave up 5 bases and J gave up 0 bases, with 23 bases separating them. The CDR3 has 18 amino acids. The CDR3, as DNA: TGCGCCAGCAGGAAGGCTACATACAGCGATCAAGCTAACTATGGCTACACCTTC. Translation: CASRKATYSDQANYGYTF.

This clonotype was picked up one time. This chain links TRBV27 with TRBJ1-1, with D possibly TRBD1 on 5 matching bases. Trimming stripped 2 bases from V and 7 bases from J, with 11 bases between. Germline CDR1 reads MNHEY; CDR2 reads SMNVEV (reference sequence). This CDR3 is built from 13 residues. DNA of the CDR3: TGTGCCAGCAGTTTAGCCCGGGACCTTGAAGCTTTCTTT. It is translated as CASSLARDLEAFF.

Many counts were recorded for this clonotype. This chain joins TRBV7-9 and TRBJ2-3, with 10 bases fitting TRBD2. This CDR3 is built from 17 residues. CDR1 and CDR2 from the germline V gene are SEHNR and FQNEAQ (reference sequence). The V gene end was trimmed by 4 bases and the J gene end by 8 bases; junction bases not matched to a gene: 15. The chain's CDR3 is CASSSGELLAGRGTQYF. For the CDR3, the DNA is TGTGCCAGCAGCTCCGGAGAATTACTAGCGGGAAGGGGTACGCAGTATTTT.

This rearrangement joins TRBV20-1 to TRBJ2-3; tentatively, D is TRBD2 (5 bases). The germline gives CDR1 DFQATT, CDR2 SNEGSKA (reference sequence). V lost 6 bases and J lost 2, with 15 bases in between. The length of the CDR3 is 14 residues. The CDR3 DNA reads TGCAGTGCCTCAGCGGCCCTCTCCACAGATACGCAGTATTTT. Encoded protein: CSASAALSTDTQYF.

The J gene is TRBJ2-7, the V gene TRBV30, with a weak D call TRBD1 (6 bases). V was clipped by 0 bases and J by 7 bases, with 19 bases between them. There are 15 residues in the CDR3. Per the germline V gene, CDR1 is GTSNPN and CDR2 is SVGIG (reference sequence). The CDR3 DNA is TGTGCCTGGAGTGTAATACAGGGCCCCTTCGAAGAGCAGTACTTC. This encodes CAWSVIQGPFEEQYF.

This chain links TRBV19 with TRBJ2-5, with 7 bases that match TRBD2. The CDR3 consists of 16 residues. With V trimmed by 3 bases and J by 5 bases, 12 bases remained unmatched. The germline V gene encodes CDR1 LNHDA and CDR2 SQIVND (reference sequence). DNA for the CDR3: TGTGCCAGTAGTATTTCCCTAGCGGTTGGGGAGGAGACCCAGTACTTC. Its translation is CASSISLAVGEETQYF.

This chain uses TRBV5-1 with TRBJ2-5; TRBD1 aligns across 7 bases. CDR1 and CDR2 from the germline V gene are SGHRS and YFSETQ. There are 14 residues in the CDR3. V shed 3 bases, J shed 0 bases, and the junction held 2 bases outside the gene matches. The CDR3 region has the DNA TGCGCCAGCAGCTGGGGACAGAACCAAGAGACCCAGTACTTC. Its protein product is CASSWGQNQETQYF.

This clonotype was counted ten times or more. V and J are TRBV20-1 and TRBJ1-3, with 7 bases that match TRBD1. Germline-derived CDR1 and CDR2 are DFQATT and SNEGSKA (reference sequence). The CDR3 has 14 amino acids. V shed 3 bases, J shed 2 bases, and the junction held 4 bases outside the gene matches. The CDR3 reads CSARKTGTGNTIYF. The CDR3 nucleotides read TGCAGTGCTAGGAAGACAGGGACTGGAAACACCATATATTTT.